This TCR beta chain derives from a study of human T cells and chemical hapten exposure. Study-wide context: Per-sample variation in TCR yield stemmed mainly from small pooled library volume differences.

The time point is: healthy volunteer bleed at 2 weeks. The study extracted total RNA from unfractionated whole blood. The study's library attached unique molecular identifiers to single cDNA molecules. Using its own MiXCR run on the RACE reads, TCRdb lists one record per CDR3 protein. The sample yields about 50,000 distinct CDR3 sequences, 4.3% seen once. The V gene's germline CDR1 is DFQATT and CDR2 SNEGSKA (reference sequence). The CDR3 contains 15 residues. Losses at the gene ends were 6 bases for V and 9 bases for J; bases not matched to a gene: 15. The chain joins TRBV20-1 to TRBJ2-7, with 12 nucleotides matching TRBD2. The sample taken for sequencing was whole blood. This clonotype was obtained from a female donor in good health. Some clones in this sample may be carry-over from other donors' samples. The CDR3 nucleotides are TGCAGTGCGAGCCAACCCGGGACTAGCGGGCCGCGGCAGTACTTC. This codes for CSASQPGTSGPRQYF.